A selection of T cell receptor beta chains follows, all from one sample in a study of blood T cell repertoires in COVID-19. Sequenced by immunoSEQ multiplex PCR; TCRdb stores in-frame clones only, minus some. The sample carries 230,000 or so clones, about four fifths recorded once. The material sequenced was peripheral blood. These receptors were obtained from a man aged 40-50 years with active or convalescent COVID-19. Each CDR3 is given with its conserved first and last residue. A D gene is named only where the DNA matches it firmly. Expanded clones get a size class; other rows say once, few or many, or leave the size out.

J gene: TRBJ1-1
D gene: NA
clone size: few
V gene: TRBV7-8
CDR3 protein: CASSLGTLNTEAFF
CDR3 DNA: TGTGCCAGCAGCTTAGGGACTTTAAACACTGAAGCTTTCTTT

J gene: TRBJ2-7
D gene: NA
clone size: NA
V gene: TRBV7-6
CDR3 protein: CASSVNGDFAYEQYF
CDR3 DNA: TGTGCCAGCAGCGTCAATGGGGACTTCGCCTACGAGCAGTACTTC

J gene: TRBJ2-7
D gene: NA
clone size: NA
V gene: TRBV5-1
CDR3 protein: CASSLGGTGSYEQYF
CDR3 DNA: TGCGCCAGCAGTTTGGGGGGGACAGGCTCCTACGAGCAGTACTTC

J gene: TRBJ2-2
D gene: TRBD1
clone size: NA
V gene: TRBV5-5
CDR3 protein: CASSWGQGAFTGELFF
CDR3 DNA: TGTGCCAGCAGCTGGGGACAGGGGGCATTCACCGGGGAGCTGTTTTTT

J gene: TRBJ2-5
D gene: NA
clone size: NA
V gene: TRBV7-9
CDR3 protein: CASSLRRNQETQYF
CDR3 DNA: TGTGCCAGCAGCTTGCGGCGTAACCAAGAGACCCAGTACTTC

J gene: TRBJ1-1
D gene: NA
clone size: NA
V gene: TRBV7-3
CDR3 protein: CASSLTGETEAFF
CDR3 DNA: TGTGCCAGCAGCTTAACAGGGGAAACTGAAGCTTTCTTT

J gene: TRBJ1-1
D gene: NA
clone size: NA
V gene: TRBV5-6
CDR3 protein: CASSSVRGAGTEAFF
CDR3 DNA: TGTGCCAGCAGCTCCGTACGGGGGGCAGGCACTGAAGCTTTCTTT

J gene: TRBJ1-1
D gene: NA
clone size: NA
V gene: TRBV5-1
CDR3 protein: CASSQEVGNTEAFF
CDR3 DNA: TGCGCCAGCAGCCAGGAGGTGGGAAACACTGAAGCTTTCTTT

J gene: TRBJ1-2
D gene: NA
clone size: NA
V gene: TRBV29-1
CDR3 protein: CSVEDWRVGGYTF
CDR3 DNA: TGCAGCGTTGAAGATTGGAGGGTAGGCGGCTACACCTTC

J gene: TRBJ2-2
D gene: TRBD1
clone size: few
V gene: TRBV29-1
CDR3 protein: CSVKAGTGNTGELFF
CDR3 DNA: TGCAGCGTTAAAGCCGGGACAGGAAACACCGGGGAGCTGTTTTTT

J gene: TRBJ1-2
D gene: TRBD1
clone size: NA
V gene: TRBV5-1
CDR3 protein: CASSPGQGSTLF
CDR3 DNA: TGCGCCAGCTCTCCGGGACAGGGGTCTACCCTCTTC

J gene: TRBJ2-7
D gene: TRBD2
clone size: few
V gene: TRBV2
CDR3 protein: CASSATSGRRHEQYF
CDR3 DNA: TGTGCCAGCAGTGCGACTAGCGGGAGAAGACACGAGCAGTACTTC

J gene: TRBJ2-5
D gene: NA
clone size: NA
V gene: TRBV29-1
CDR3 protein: CSGTEDWETQYF
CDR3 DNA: TGCAGCGGGACGGAGGATTGGGAGACCCAGTACTTC

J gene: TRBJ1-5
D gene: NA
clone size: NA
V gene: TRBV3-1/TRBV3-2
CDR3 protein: CASSQDTANGQPQHF
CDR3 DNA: TGTGCCAGCAGCCAAGACACGGCTAACGGGCAGCCCCAGCATTTT

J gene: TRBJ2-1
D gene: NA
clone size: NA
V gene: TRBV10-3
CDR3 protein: CAISDGAPVEQFF
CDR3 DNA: TGTGCCATCAGTGATGGAGCCCCCGTGGAGCAGTTCTTC

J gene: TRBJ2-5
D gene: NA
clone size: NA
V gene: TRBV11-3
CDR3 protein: CASSLDQGTQETQYF
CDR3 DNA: TGTGCCAGCAGCTTAGATCAGGGGACCCAAGAGACCCAGTACTTC

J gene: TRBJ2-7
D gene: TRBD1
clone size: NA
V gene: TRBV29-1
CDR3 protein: CSVRTGGSYEQYF
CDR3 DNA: TGCAGCGTGCGGACAGGGGGCTCTTACGAGCAGTACTTC

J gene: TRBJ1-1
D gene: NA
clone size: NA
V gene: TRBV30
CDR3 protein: CAWTSGGEAFF
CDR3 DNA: TGTGCCTGGACCAGTGGAGGTGAGGCTTTCTTT

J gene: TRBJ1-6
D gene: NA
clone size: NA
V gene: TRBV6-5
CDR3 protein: CASSYAGTPNSPLHF
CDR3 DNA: TGTGCCAGCAGTTACGCCGGGACACCTAATTCACCCCTCCACTTT

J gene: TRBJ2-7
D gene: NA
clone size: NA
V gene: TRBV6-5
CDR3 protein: CASNPPGSIYEQYF
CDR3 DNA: TGTGCCAGCAACCCTCCGGGAAGCATCTACGAGCAGTACTTC

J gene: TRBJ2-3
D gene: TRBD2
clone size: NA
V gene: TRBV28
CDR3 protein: CASRRPPGLGTSDTQYF
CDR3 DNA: TGTGCCAGCAGGAGACCGCCGGGACTAGGTACTTCAGATACGCAGTATTTT

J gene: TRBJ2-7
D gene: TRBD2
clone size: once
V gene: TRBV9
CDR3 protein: CASSVESSGAYEQYF
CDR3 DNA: TGTGCCAGCAGCGTAGAGTCTAGCGGTGCCTACGAGCAGTACTTC

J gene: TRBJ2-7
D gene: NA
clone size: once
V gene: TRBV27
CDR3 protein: CASSFSQTGSYEQYF
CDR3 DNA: TGTGCCAGCAGTTTTAGTCAGACTGGCTCCTACGAGCAGTACTTC

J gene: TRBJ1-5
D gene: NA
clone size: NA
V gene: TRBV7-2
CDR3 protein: CASSGQYGDQPQHF
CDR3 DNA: TGTGCCAGCAGCGGACAGTACGGGGATCAGCCCCAGCATTTT

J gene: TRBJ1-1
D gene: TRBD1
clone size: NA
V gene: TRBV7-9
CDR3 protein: CASSLLTGLVTEAFF
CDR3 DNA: TGTGCCAGCAGCTTGTTGACAGGGTTGGTCACTGAAGCTTTCTTT

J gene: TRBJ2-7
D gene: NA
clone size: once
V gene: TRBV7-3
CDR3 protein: CASSHHNSPYEQYF
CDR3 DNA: TGTGCCAGCAGCCACCATAACAGCCCCTACGAGCAGTACTTC

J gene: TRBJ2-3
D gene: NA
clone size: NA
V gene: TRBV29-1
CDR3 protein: CSVEDRVSTDTQYF
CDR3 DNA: TGCAGCGTTGAAGACAGGGTCTCCACAGATACGCAGTATTTT

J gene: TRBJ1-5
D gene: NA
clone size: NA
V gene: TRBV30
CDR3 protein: CAWSVQAGNQPQHF
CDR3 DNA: TGTGCCTGGAGTGTACAGGCAGGGAATCAGCCCCAGCATTTT

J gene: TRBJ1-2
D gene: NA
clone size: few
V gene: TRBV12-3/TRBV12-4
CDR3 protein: CASSRSGNGYTF
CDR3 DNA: TGTGCCAGCAGCCGATCAGGGAATGGCTACACCTTC

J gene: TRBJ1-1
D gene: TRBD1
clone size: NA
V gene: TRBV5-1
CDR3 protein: CASSFDGQGLGTEAFF
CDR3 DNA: TGCGCCAGCAGCTTTGATGGACAGGGCTTAGGGACTGAAGCTTTCTTT

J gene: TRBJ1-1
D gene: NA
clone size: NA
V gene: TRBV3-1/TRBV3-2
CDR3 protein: CASSQAAEAFF
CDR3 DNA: TGTGCCAGCAGCCAAGCTGCGGAAGCTTTCTTT

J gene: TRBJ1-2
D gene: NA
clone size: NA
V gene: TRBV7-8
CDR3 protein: CASSLTQTYGYTF
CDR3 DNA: TGTGCCAGCAGCCTTACACAAACCTATGGCTACACCTTC

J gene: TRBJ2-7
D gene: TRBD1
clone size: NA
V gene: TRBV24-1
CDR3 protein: CATSGSGTGQGSEQYF
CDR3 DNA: TGTGCCACCAGTGGCTCGGGGACAGGGCAAGGTAGCGAGCAGTACTTC

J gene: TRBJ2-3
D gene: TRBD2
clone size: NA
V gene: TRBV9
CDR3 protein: CASSVGLSGTTDTQYF
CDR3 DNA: TGTGCCAGCAGCGTAGGGCTTAGCGGGACCACAGATACGCAGTATTTT

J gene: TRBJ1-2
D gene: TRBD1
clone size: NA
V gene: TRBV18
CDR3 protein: CASSQGQTVDGYTF
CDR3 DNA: TGTGCCAGCTCACAGGGACAGACGGTGGATGGCTACACCTTC

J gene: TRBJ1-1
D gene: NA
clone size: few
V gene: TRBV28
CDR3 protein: CASSLESPTAEAFF
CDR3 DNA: TGTGCCAGCAGTTTAGAGTCCCCGACAGCTGAAGCTTTCTTT

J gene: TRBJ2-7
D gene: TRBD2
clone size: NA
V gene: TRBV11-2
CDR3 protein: CASSLGGGYGIYEQYF
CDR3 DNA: TGTGCCAGCAGCTTAGGGGGGGGTTATGGGATCTACGAGCAGTACTTC

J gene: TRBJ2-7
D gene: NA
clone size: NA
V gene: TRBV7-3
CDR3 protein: CASSPQGGEQYF
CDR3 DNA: TGTGCCAGCAGCCCCCAGGGGGGCGAGCAGTACTTC

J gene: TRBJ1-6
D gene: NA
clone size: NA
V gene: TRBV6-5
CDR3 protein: CASSYNPRSPLHF
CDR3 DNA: TGTGCCAGCAGTTACAATCCTCGTTCACCCCTCCACTTT

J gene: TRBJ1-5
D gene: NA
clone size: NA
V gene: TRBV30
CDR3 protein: CAWSVEGSGPQHF
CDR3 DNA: TGTGCCTGGAGTGTAGAGGGCTCGGGGCCCCAGCATTTT

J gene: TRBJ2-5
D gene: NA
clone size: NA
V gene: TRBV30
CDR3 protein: CAWSVGGARETQYF
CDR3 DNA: TGTGCCTGGAGTGTTGGGGGGGCGAGGGAGACCCAGTACTTC

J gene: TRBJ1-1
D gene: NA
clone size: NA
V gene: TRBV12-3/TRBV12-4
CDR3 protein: CASRQNLNTEAFF
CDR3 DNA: TGTGCCAGCCGACAGAACTTGAACACTGAAGCTTTCTTT

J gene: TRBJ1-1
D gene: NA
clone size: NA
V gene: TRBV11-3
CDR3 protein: CASSFRRGSTEAFF
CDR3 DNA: TGTGCCAGCAGCTTCCGACGGGGGAGCACTGAAGCTTTCTTT

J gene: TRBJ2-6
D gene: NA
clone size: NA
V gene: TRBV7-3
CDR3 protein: CASSIGGSGANVLTF
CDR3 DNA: TGTGCCAGCAGCATAGGGGGCTCTGGGGCCAACGTCCTGACTTTC